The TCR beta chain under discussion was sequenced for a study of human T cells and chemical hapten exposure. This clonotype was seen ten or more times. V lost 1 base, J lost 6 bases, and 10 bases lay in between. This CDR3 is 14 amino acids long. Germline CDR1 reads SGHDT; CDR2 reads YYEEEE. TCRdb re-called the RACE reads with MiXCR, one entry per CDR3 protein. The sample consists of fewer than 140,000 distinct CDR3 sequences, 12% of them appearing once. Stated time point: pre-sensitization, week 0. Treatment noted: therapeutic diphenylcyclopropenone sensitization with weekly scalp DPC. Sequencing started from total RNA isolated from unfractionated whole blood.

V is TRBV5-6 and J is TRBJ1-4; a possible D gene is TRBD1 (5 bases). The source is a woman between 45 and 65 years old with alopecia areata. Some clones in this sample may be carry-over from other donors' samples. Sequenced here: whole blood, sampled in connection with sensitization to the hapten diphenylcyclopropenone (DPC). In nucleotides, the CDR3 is TGTGCCAGCAGCTTGCGAGGGGTGGATGAAAAACTGTTTTTT. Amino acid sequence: CASSLRGVDEKLFF.